The clone carrying this T cell receptor beta chain was detected ten times or more. The antigen is undetermined. The data are from a study of T cells after yellow fever vaccination. Whole-study results and caveats: Weaker overall was a secondary response that nonetheless peaked faster, on day 5 versus 15.

It was through 5'RACE template switching that TCR cDNA was made, with a universal primer site and UMIs added. TCRdb re-called the 5' RACE reads through MiXCR, storing one row per CDR3 protein. The table lists roughly 120,000 distinct CDR3 sequences, 7.2% of them singletons. Sample: CD4+ T cells sorted from PBMCs, taken roughly 47 days after the first yellow fever vaccination. This TCR came from a man aged 18 to 30 who received the YFV17D yellow fever vaccine.

The CDR3 sequence: CATSTDRATQPQHF. The CDR3, as DNA: TGTGCCACCAGCACAGACAGGGCCACTCAGCCCCAGCATTTT. The chain uses TRBV15 and TRBJ1-5, with 7 bases matching TRBD1. This CDR3 is built from 14 residues. CDR1 is LNHNV and CDR2 is YYDKDF in the germline V gene (reference sequence). Losses at the gene ends were 4 bases for V and 6 bases for J; bases not matched to a gene: 6. Looking up the rest from reference TRBV15 and TRBJ1-5 gives the full variable domain: DAMVIQNPRYQVTQFGKPVTLSCSQTLNHNVMYWYQQKSSQAPKLLFHYYDKDFNNEADTPDNFQSRRPNTSFCFLDIRSPGLGDTAMYLCATSTDRATQPQHFGDGTRLSIL.